This TCR beta chain was found in a study of OX40 agonist ivuxolimab in advanced cancers. Study information: The treatment was a fully human IgG2 OX40 agonist, ivuxolimab. The eligibility criteria allowed prior anti-PD-1, anti-PD-L1 or anti-CTLA-4 therapy, and about 40% had some. Findings and limits, study-wide: Expanded clones tended on average to be more numerous among CD8+ T cells than CD4+. At 0.1 to 3.0 mg/kg and by week 6, CD4+ and CD8+ T cells in the blood had expanded clonally.

Sequencing was performed with immunoSEQ multiplex PCR; in TCRdb, only in-frame clones are kept and a portion is missing. This repertoire shows about 70,000 clones, roughly 92% found once; its top ten account for 7.6%. This clone was picked up one time. Its antigen is unidentified. This receptor was identified in an adult with an advanced solid tumor such as melanoma, head and neck, liver or kidney cancer. Sequencing was performed on CD4+ or CD8+ T cells sorted from blood, taken in a trial of the OX40 agonist ivuxolimab.

The CDR3 DNA sequence: TGCAGCGTTGAAGGCGGGGCAGACTATGGCTACACCTTC. Amino acid sequence: CSVEGGADYGYTF. J is TRBJ1-2 and V is TRBV29-1; D is possibly TRBD1 (5 bases). The CDR3 length is 13 residues. V lost 1 base, J lost 3 bases, and 9 bases lay in between. Germline lookup yields CDR1 SQVTM and CDR2 ANQGSEA.